Sequencing of this T cell receptor beta chain was carried out in a study of T cell responses to AZD1222 COVID-19 vaccine (dated by TCRdb to 2020 to 2023). Regarding the study in general: AZD1222 recipients given second doses at about 4 weeks or at about 12 weeks were pooled, since spike-specific TCR depth and breadth were not found to differ between the two schedules. Trial participants were enrolled by age into subgroups of 18-55, 56-69 and 70-plus years, and 148, 28 and 57 TCR-sequenced participants, respectively, were included in these subgroups. A total of about 240 trial participants underwent TCR sequencing, of whom about 210 received two doses of AZD1222 and 26 received two doses of the MenACWY control vaccine. General conclusions and limits of the study: The vaccine-associated CD4 TCRs covered the entire spike protein, and the dominant responses fell in regions 160-218 and 743-854. Conclusions about previously exposed vaccinees were limited because only 5 or 6 AZD1222 recipients were SARS-CoV-2 seropositive at baseline. A significant rise in spike-specific TCR breadth and depth was observed after two AZD1222 doses relative to day 0 and relative to MenACWY recipients. Reportedly, almost half of the unique spike-specific TCRs recognized epitopes lying outside the regions that are mutated in the B.1.351 and B.1.1.7 variants. Participants were mostly white British, with more females than males. The authors suggested clonal diversity may have been underestimated. In the small 56-69-year group, the increase in depth fell short of significance, most likely because of low power. Because no samples from the day 14 peak response were available, repertoires could be characterized only after the peak T cell response.

The CDR3 regions of human TCRbeta chains were analyzed by immunosequencing. Concerning the study's data processing: Repertoire TCRs were checked for matches against a reference library of SARS-CoV-2-specific TCRs that had been generated using the MIRA antigen-specificity platform. Breadth was defined as the fraction of unique TCRs that were SARS-CoV-2-associated. Depth was defined as the fraction of total T cells that were SARS-CoV-2-associated. Each spike-specific TCR was assigned to its reactive spike region and to a CD4 or CD8 class using the MIRA data. Log10-transformed breadth and depth values were compared by one-way ANOVA with Sidak's multiple comparisons tests. TCRdb holds this immuneACCESS table with in-frame rearrangements only. Some clones are missing; in checked studies, unresolved V genes explain under half, and the rest has no known cause. V and J calls and clone size come straight from that table; D and trimming were deduced from the DNA. Present in this sample are 200,000 or so clones, about 94% of which were seen just once. The leading ten clones occupy 9.2% of the sample.

In this sample, this clone turned up a few times. The target of this receptor is not known. No base quality values were provided; no much bigger clone lies one nucleotide off. Per the publication, the time point label means: baseline before first vaccination. Vaccinee samples came from UK trials COV001 and COV002, including a single-blind randomized controlled phase 2/3 trial of AZD1222 (ChAdOx1 nCoV-19) in healthy adults. For TCRbeta chain sequencing, PBMC samples from trial participants were taken at day 0 and at day 28 after the second dose. The CDR3 sequence holds 13 residues, the cysteine and phenylalanine included. The CDR3 DNA has 39 bases and is translated from base 1. The germline V gene yields SNHLY for CDR1 and FYNNEI for CDR2. Germline trimming amounts to 11 bases on V and 9 bases on J, with 10 as the count of junction bases outside the gene matches.

The sequence links TRBV2 to TRBJ1-6; 7 nucleotides in the junction match TRBD1. The TCR was taken from an adult in good health. Sequencing used peripheral blood, obtained on day 0 of AZD1222 vaccination. The DNA sequence is TGTGCCGGAAACCGGGACAGTTTTTCACCCCTCCACTTT. It encodes CAGNRDSFSPLHF.